This TCR beta chain was sequenced during a study of T cells in Graves' hyperthyroidism and ophthalmopathy. Study information: Initial diagnosis, before any treatment, was when peripheral blood was collected.

TCR beta CDR3 regions were amplified from RNA. The HTBI primer set served for first-round RT-PCR of the TCR CDR3. TCRdb re-called the multiplex PCR reads with MiXCR, one entry per CDR3 protein. The data contain about 520,000 distinct CDR3 sequences, approximately 24% of them seen just once; the ten biggest clones take up approximately 10%. Points on this clonotype: Its target is not known. An end of the junction does not agree with germline; a read error may underlie this.

Whole-study results and caveats: The model identified upcoming ophthalmopathy a median around 7.1 months ahead of onset.

The sequence came from a woman younger than 45 with Graves' ophthalmopathy. Sequenced input: blood.

The CDR3 is CASGRGAGTGELCF. The CDR3 region has the DNA TGTGCCAGCGGCAGGGGCGCCGGCACCGGGGAGCTGTGTTTT. V usage is TRBV12-3 or TRBV12-4 and J usage is TRBJ2-2; D possibly corresponds to TRBD1 (6 bases). The CDR3 extends over 14 amino acids.